This T cell receptor (beta chain) was identified during a study of T cell responses to AZD1222 COVID-19 vaccine. Points from the study as a whole: Vaccine-associated CD4 TCRs spanned spike, dominant at 160-218 and 743-854. Sampled repertoires all dated from after the peak T cell response.

Details on this clone: Its target is unknown.

The repertoire was sequenced with immunoSEQ multiplex PCR; TCRdb's copy has only in-frame clones and lacks some. The sample lists about 97,000 clones, around nine tenths occurring once. This receptor was identified in an adult in good health. The source material was peripheral blood, sampled on day 0 of AZD1222 vaccination.

This CDR3 is CATSHSTGVGGNTIYF. For the CDR3, the DNA is TGTGCCACCAGCCACTCCACAGGGGTGGGTGGAAACACCATATATTTT. The chain carries TRBV15 and TRBJ1-3; TRBD1 aligns across 7 bases. This CDR3 region has 16 residues. Unmatched junction bases numbered 10, after V lost 5 bases and J lost 3 bases. Germline V lookup: CDR1 LNHNV, CDR2 YYDKDF (reference sequence). Full variable domain (outside the CDR3, taken from reference TRBV15 and TRBJ1-3): DAMVIQNPRYQVTQFGKPVTLSCSQTLNHNVMYWYQQKSSQAPKLLFHYYDKDFNNEADTPDNFQSRRPNTSFCFLDIRSPGLGDTAMYLCATSHSTGVGGNTIYFGEGSWLTVV.